The 17 T cell receptor beta chains given below trace back to one sample, sequenced in a study of spatial heterogeneity in lung cancer. As to time point: sample taken at primary tumor resection. Whole-study findings and limits: Tumor mutation counts were tracked by expanded intratumoral alpha and beta TCR counts.

TCRdb used MiXCR to reprocess the 5' RACE reads, holding one entry per CDR3 protein. The table has 1,200 to 1,500 distinct CDR3 sequences, 10% to 15% seen once. What these receptors recognize is not known. This specimen was lung tumor tissue, taken at surgery. Source of these receptors: a female donor with early-stage non-small cell lung cancer.

A word on this clonotype: The library was built for alpha chains, so this beta chain is an off-target read and its size means little. The chain combines TRBV3-1 with TRBJ2-2; tentatively, D is TRBD1 (5 bases). The ends were cut back, 5 bases at V and 1 base at J, with 8 bases in the middle. The CDR3 is 14 amino acids. Germline V lookup: CDR1 LGHDT, CDR2 YNNKEL (reference sequence). As DNA, the CDR3 is TGTGCCAGCAGCTCAGACAGGAACACCGGGGAGCTGTTTTTT. Protein product: CASSSDRNTGELFF.

This clonotype was seen many times. Because the library targeted alpha chains, this beta chain is an off-target read whose size means little. The CDR3 here is CASSFTTSGMAYEQYF. As DNA, the CDR3 is TGTGCCAGCAGTTTCACGACTAGCGGGATGGCCTACGAGCAGTACTTC. The rearrangement links TRBV6-6 to TRBJ2-7; 11 nucleotides align to TRBD2. The germline CDR1 and CDR2 sequences are MNHNY and SVGAGI (reference sequence). The ends lost 4 bases at V and 2 bases at J; junction bases unmatched: 7. CDR3 length: 16 residues.

This clonotype rates as medium-sized. Since it is a stray read in a library aimed at alpha chains, this beta chain has a size that is not meaningful. This rearrangement joins TRBV20-1 to TRBJ1-5; D ambiguous. The germline CDR1 and CDR2 sequences are DFQATT and SNEGSKA (reference sequence). The CDR3 has 15 amino acids. The ends were cut back, 3 bases at V and 5 bases at J, with 17 bases in the middle. The CDR3 is CSASAAQAFDQPQHF. Written as DNA, the CDR3 is TGCAGTGCTAGCGCGGCGCAGGCGTTTGATCAGCCCCAGCATTTT.

As regards this clonotype: Found in a library prepared for alpha chains, this beta chain is an off-target read, and its abundance has little meaning. The V gene is TRBV7-6, the J gene TRBJ2-1; no reliable D call. V was pared by 5 bases and J by 7 bases, with 15 bases between. The germline V gene has CDR1 SGHVS and CDR2 FNYEAQ. The length of the CDR3 is 14 residues. CDR3 protein: CASSLRPELNEQFF. The CDR3 region has the DNA TGTGCCAGCAGCCTGAGACCCGAGCTGAATGAGCAGTTCTTC. The entire variable domain, with the rest obtained from reference TRBV7-6 and TRBJ2-1, is as follows: GAGVSQSPRYKVTKRGQDVALRCDPISGHVSLYWYRQALGQGPEFLTYFNYEAQQDKSGLPNDRFSAERPEGSISTLTIQRTEQRDSAMYRCASSLRPELNEQFFGPGTRLTVL.

This clonotype is categorized as large. This beta chain is a stray sequence in a library constructed for alpha chains; its clone size is not meaningful. The chain recombines TRBV16 with TRBJ2-7, with TRBD2 as a possible D gene (5 bases). This CDR3 has 13 residues. V shed 6 bases and J shed 3 bases, with 12 bases lying between them. Germline V gene lookup returns CDR1 KGHSY and CDR2 FQNENV. The CDR3 here is CASSPDRGYEQYF. The CDR3 nucleotides read TGTGCCAGCAGTCCGGACCGGGGCTACGAGCAGTACTTC.

Turning to this clonotype: This beta chain is a stray sequence in a library constructed for alpha chains; its clone size is not meaningful. This rearrangement joins TRBV28 to TRBJ1-1; TRBD1 is a possible D gene (6 bases). Germline V lookup: CDR1 MDHEN, CDR2 SYDVKM. V lost 2 bases and J 1 base, leaving 17 bases between the germline ends. This CDR3 spans 17 amino acids. CDR3 in amino acids: CASSLIAGGTKNTEAFF. As DNA, the CDR3 is TGTGCCAGCAGTTTAATTGCCGGGGGCACAAAGAACACTGAAGCTTTCTTT.

This clonotype rates as medium-sized. This beta chain was picked up by a library intended for alpha chains and is off target, so its count carries little meaning. J is TRBJ2-3 and V is TRBV5-1; 10 bases are a match to TRBD1. Germline CDR1 reads SGHRS; CDR2 reads YFSETQ. The CDR3 length is 14 residues. Germline trimming cut 3 bases from V and 4 bases from J; bases unmatched to any gene: 2. CDR3 nucleotide sequence: TGCGCCAGCAGCTCAGGACAGGGGGCAGATACGCAGTATTTT. Translating gives CASSSGQGADTQYF.

This clonotype was observed a few times. Within a library made for alpha chains, this beta chain is off target, and its count is uninformative. The gene calls are TRBV7-2 and TRBJ2-7; D assignment may be TRBD1 or TRBD2 (7 bases each). There are 15 residues in the CDR3. The germline CDR1 and CDR2 sequences are SGHTA and FQGNSA. V was clipped by 2 bases and J by 3 bases, with 14 bases between them. The CDR3 DNA is TGTGCCAGCAGCTTATTCAGCGGGACAGACTACGAGCAGTACTTC. Its translation is CASSLFSGTDYEQYF.

This clonotype is medium-sized in the sample. Since it is a stray read in a library aimed at alpha chains, this beta chain has a size that is not meaningful. This chain uses TRBV20-1 with TRBJ2-5; 9 positions match TRBD2. V lost 1 base and J lost 5; bases outside the gene matches: 8. The CDR3 length is 15 residues. Germline CDR1 reads DFQATT; CDR2 reads SNEGSKA (reference sequence). The CDR3: CSARGSAGGRETQYF. CDR3 DNA sequence: TGCAGTGCTAGAGGATCCGCGGGAGGGAGGGAGACCCAGTACTTC.

Sample share makes this clonotype medium-sized. This beta chain appears as a stray read in a library generated for alpha chains; its size is not informative. This rearrangement joins TRBV18 to TRBJ2-7, with D perhaps TRBD2 (5 bases). The V gene's germline CDR1 is KGHSH and CDR2 LQKENI. V lost 1 base to trimming and J lost 5 bases, with 9 bases between them. The CDR3 loop spans 13 amino acids. CDR3 in DNA: TGTGCCAGCTCACCACTAGCGCCCCACGAGCAGTACTTC. Amino acids: CASSPLAPHEQYF.

Relative to its sample, this clonotype is medium-sized (0.01 to 0.1%). Within a library made for alpha chains, this beta chain is off target, and its count is uninformative. V is TRBV7-3 and J is TRBJ2-2, with D possibly matching TRBD1 (6 bases). The V gene lost 2 bases and the J gene lost 0 bases, with 16 bases spanning the gap. CDR3 length equals 18 residues. Germline V CDR1 and CDR2: SGHTA, FQGTGA. The CDR3: CASSLDPAGTPNTGELFF. The CDR3 region has the DNA TGTGCCAGCAGCTTAGACCCCGCCGGGACACCGAACACCGGGGAGCTGTTTTTT. Looking up the rest from reference TRBV7-3 and TRBJ2-2 gives the full variable domain: GAGVSQTPSNKVTEKGKYVELRCDPISGHTALYWYRQSLGQGPEFLIYFQGTGAADDSGLPNDRFFAVRPEGSVSTLKIQRTERGDSAVYLCASSLDPAGTPNTGELFFGEGSRLTVL.

This clonotype has just a few counts. The junction differs from germline at one of its ends, possibly a read error. Since the library was made to target alpha chains, this beta chain is a stray read and its abundance is not meaningful. V is TRBV2 and J is TRBJ1-5; no firm D call. The CDR3 length is 14 residues. Germline loops: CDR1 SNHLY, CDR2 FYNNEI. The CDR3 protein is CASTLIDSSQPQHF. In DNA form, the CDR3 reads TGTGCCAGCACCCTGATCGATAGCAGTCAGCCCCAGCATTTT.

By share, this clonotype counts as medium-sized (0.01 to 0.1%). This beta chain came through as a stray read in a library set up for alpha chains, and its size says little. The V and J genes are TRBV6-5 and TRBJ2-7, with 10 bases identical to TRBD1. V trimming: 5 bases; J trimming: 3 bases; junction bases outside the gene matches: 7. The CDR3 sequence is 15 residues long. Germline V gene lookup returns CDR1 MNHEY and CDR2 SVGAGI. CDR3 DNA: TGTGCCAGCAGTGTTGGCGGACAGGGGGGCTACGAGCAGTACTTC. Translating it yields CASSVGGQGGYEQYF.

Points on this clonotype: This beta chain represents an off-target read in a library built for alpha chains; its size is of limited meaning. This chain links TRBV5-4 with TRBJ2-3; D call uncertain. CDR1 and CDR2 (germline): SGHNT, YYREEE (reference sequence). The germline V and J ends were trimmed by 0 bases and 3 bases, with 2 bases remaining between them. This CDR3 is built from 12 residues. CDR3 DNA: TGTGCCAGCAGCTTGGATACAGATACGCAGTATTTT. Its translation: CASSLDTDTQYF.

By proportion, this clonotype is medium-sized. This beta chain turned up in a library designed for alpha chains; as an off-target read, its abundance says little. This chain connects TRBV28 to TRBJ2-1, with TRBD2 matching over 11 bases. The V segment lost 3 bases and the J segment 10 bases; nucleotides outside the gene matches: 8. Germline V lookup: CDR1 MDHEN, CDR2 SYDVKM. The CDR3 is 15 amino acids. The CDR3 bases are TGTGCCAGCAGTTTGGGCGGGACTAGCGGTAAAGAGCAGTTCTTC. Its protein product is CASSLGGTSGKEQFF.

Worth noting for this clonotype: This beta chain turned up in a library designed for alpha chains; as an off-target read, its abundance says little. The genes are TRBV7-3 and TRBJ2-2; D not resolved. CDR3 length: 13 amino acids. Germline V gene sequence: CDR1 SGHTA, CDR2 FQGTGA. The V and J ends lost 1 base and 6 bases respectively, with 6 bases between them. The CDR3 bases are TGTGCCAGCAGCTTAAACGGAGCCGGGGAGCTGTTTTTT. It encodes CASSLNGAGELFF. Drawing the rest from reference TRBV7-3 and TRBJ2-2, the complete variable domain is GAGVSQTPSNKVTEKGKYVELRCDPISGHTALYWYRQSLGQGPEFLIYFQGTGAADDSGLPNDRFFAVRPEGSVSTLKIQRTERGDSAVYLCASSLNGAGELFFGEGSRLTVL.

In its sample, this clonotype ranks as medium-sized. This beta chain appears as a stray read in a library generated for alpha chains; its size is not informative. This chain connects TRBV24-1 to TRBJ2-1; D gene uncertain. V was cut by 4 bases and J by 1 base, with 13 bases left in between. The germline V gene has CDR1 KGHDR and CDR2 SFDVKD. The CDR3 has 16 amino acids. The CDR3 sequence is CATSDPSRPSYNEQFF. CDR3 bases: TGTGCCACCAGTGACCCCAGCCGGCCATCCTACAATGAGCAGTTCTTC.